The T cell receptor beta chain described here comes from a study of T cells after posttransplantation cyclophosphamide. This clone is a singleton in its sample. Its antigen is unknown. Profiling relied on immunoSEQ multiplex PCR, and the TCRdb table lists in-frame clones only, not all of them. The sample comprises about 66,000 clones, roughly 93% of which are singletons, and under 3% rests with the top ten. The study's findings and limits: TRB overlap between skin or GI tissue T cells and blood was limited. Donor CD8+ memory clones often dominated recipient blood repertoires at later times.

On the day of bone marrow donation, the related graft donor provided peripheral blood. Germline V gene lookup returns CDR1 MDHEN and CDR2 SYDVKM. V shed 6 bases and J 4 bases; nucleotides not matched to a gene: 3. This CDR3 is built from 12 residues. The V and J genes are TRBV28 and TRBJ2-7, with 7 bases matching TRBD1. The TCR was taken from a woman aged 25 to 39 in good health and a related stem cell transplant donor. Sequencing used PBMCs. The CDR3 region has the DNA TGTGCCAGCAGAGGGGGCCTGTACGAGCAGTACTTC. This gives the protein CASRGGLYEQYF.